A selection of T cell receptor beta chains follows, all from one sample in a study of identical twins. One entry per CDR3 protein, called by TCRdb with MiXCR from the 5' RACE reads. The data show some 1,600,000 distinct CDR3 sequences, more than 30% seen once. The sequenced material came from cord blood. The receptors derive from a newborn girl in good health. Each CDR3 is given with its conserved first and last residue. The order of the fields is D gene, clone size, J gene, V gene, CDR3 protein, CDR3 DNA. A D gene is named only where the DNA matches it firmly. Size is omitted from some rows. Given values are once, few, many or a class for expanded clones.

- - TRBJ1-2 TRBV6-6 CASRDRGGNYGYTF TGTGCCAGCAGGGACCGGGGGGGTAACTATGGCTACACCTTC
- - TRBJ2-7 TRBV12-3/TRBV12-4 CASGRQSFYEQYF TGTGCCAGCGGGAGACAGTCCTTCTACGAGCAGTACTTC
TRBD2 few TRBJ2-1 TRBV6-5 CASVAGADLDEQFF TGTGCCAGCGTAGCGGGGGCCGATCTCGATGAGCAGTTCTTC
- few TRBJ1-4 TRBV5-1 CASSTDGVNEKLFF TGCGCCAGCAGCACCGATGGGGTAAATGAAAAACTGTTTTTT
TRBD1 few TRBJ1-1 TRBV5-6 CASSFRQGASTEAFF TGTGCCAGCAGCTTTAGACAGGGGGCGAGTACTGAAGCTTTCTTT
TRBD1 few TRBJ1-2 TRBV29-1 CSVGQGAGYGYTF TGCAGCGTTGGACAGGGGGCTGGGTATGGCTACACCTTC
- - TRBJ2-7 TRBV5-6 CASRNRGSSYEQYF TGTGCCAGCAGAAATAGGGGCAGCTCCTACGAGCAGTACTTC
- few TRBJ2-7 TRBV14 CASSQRRATYEQYF TGTGCCAGCAGCCAGAGACGGGCCACCTACGAGCAGTACTTC
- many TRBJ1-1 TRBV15 CATSRDPVNTEAFF TGTGCCACCAGCAGAGATCCGGTGAACACTGAAGCTTTCTTT
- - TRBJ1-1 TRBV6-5 CASSYWGFAFF TGTGCCAGCAGTTACTGGGGCTTTGCTTTCTTT
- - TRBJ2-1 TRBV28 CASSFEPDRYNEQFF TGTGCCAGCAGTTTCGAGCCGGATCGGTACAATGAGCAGTTCTTC
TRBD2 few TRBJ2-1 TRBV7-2 CASSLRQRGMNEQFF TGTGCCAGCAGCTTAAGGCAGCGGGGGATGAATGAGCAGTTCTTC
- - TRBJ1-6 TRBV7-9 CASSLAGGRPNSPLHF TGTGCCAGCAGCTTAGCGGGAGGGCGCCCTAATTCACCCCTCCACTTT
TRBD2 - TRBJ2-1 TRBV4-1 CASSHQTLAGGGEQFF TGCGCCAGCAGCCATCAAACCTTAGCGGGAGGAGGAGAGCAGTTCTTC
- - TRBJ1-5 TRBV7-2 CASSLAVQGRGKPQHF TGTGCCAGCAGCTTAGCAGTCCAGGGGAGAGGCAAGCCCCAGCATTTT
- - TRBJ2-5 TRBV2 CASSEGRTQETQYF TGTGCCAGCAGTGAAGGGCGGACCCAAGAGACCCAGTACTTC
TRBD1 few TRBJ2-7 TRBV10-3 CASHGTGSYEQYF TGTGCCTCTCACGGGACAGGGAGCTACGAGCAGTACTTC
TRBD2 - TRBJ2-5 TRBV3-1 CASSPLLAHPANEQYF TGTGCCAGCAGCCCCCTACTAGCGCATCCTGCCAATGAGCAGTACTTC
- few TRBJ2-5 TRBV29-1 CSAGDRETQYF TGCAGCGCAGGGGATCGCGAGACCCAGTACTTC
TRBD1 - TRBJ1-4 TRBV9 CASSASTGLNEKLFF TGTGCCAGCAGCGCGTCGACAGGGCTCAATGAAAAACTGTTTTTT
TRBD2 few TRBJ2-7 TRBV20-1 CSARGLAPGEQYF TGCAGTGCTAGGGGACTAGCTCCAGGCGAGCAGTACTTC
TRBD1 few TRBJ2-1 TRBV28 CASSSRTGEDEQFF TGTGCCAGCAGTTCCCGGACAGGGGAGGATGAGCAGTTCTTC
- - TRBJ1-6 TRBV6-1 CASSDRTAWNYNSPLHF TGTGCCAGCAGTGATCGAACAGCGTGGAACTATAATTCACCCCTCCACTTT
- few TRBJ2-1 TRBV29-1 CSEAPWSSYNEQFF TGCAGCGAAGCCCCTTGGAGCTCCTACAATGAGCAGTTCTTC
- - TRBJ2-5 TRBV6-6 CASSYPEQETQYF TGTGCCAGCAGTTACCCGGAACAAGAGACCCAGTACTTC
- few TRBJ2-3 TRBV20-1 CSASWGRDTQYF TGCAGTGCTAGTTGGGGCAGGGATACGCAGTATTTT
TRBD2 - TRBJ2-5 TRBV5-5 CASSLSSGVSGETQYF TGTGCCAGCAGCTTAAGTAGCGGGGTATCAGGAGAGACCCAGTACTTC
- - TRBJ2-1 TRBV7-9 CASSSLRGHNEQFF TGTGCCAGCAGCTCCCTTCGAGGGCACAATGAGCAGTTCTTC
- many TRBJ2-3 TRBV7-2 CASSFGQKDTQYF TGTGCCAGCAGCTTCGGGCAGAAAGATACGCAGTATTTT
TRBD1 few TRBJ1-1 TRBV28 CASTAGTGKTEAFF TGTGCCAGCACCGCCGGGACAGGGAAAACTGAAGCTTTCTTT
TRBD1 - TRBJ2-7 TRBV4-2 CASSQDQDRVPYEQYF TGTGCCAGCAGCCAAGACCAGGACAGGGTCCCCTACGAGCAGTACTTC
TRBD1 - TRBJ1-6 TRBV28 CASTPLTGANSPLHF TGTGCCAGCACCCCTCTTACAGGGGCTAACTCACCCCTCCACTTT
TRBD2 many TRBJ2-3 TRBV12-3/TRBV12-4 CASSPTSGGTDTQYF TGTGCCAGCAGCCCGACTAGCGGGGGCACAGATACGCAGTATTTT
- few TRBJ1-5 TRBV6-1 CASIEGVYQPQHF TGTGCCAGCATTGAAGGGGTTTATCAGCCCCAGCATTTT
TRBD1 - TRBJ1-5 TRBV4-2 CASSQNNRGGHQPQHF TGTGCCAGCAGCCAAAACAACAGGGGCGGACATCAGCCCCAGCATTTT
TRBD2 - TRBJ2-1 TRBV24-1 CATRDATSLNYNEQFF TGTGCCACCAGGGATGCGACTAGCCTAAACTACAATGAGCAGTTCTTC
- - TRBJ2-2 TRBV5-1 CASGLAGLTPVGELFF TGCGCCAGCGGCTTGGCCGGACTCACACCAGTCGGGGAGCTGTTTTTT
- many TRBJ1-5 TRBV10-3 CASARETNQPQHF TGTGCCAGCGCTCGGGAGACAAATCAGCCCCAGCATTTT
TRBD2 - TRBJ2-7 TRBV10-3 CAISGLAGGPIYNEQYF TGTGCCATCAGTGGACTAGCGGGAGGTCCCATCTACAACGAGCAGTACTTC
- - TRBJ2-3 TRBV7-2 CASSVLPLRWVTDTQYF TGTGCCAGCTCGGTCTTGCCTCTTAGATGGGTAACAGATACGCAGTATTTT
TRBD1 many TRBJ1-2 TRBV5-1 CASSLGTGTYGYTF TGTGCCAGCAGTTTGGGGACAGGGACGTATGGCTACACCTTC